This record looks at one TCR beta chain sequence and its context. Original handling: Amplification with reference gene primers provided the estimates of nucleated cell counts. Profiled with immunoSEQ multiplex PCR; TCRdb holds only in-frame clones, not every one. V and J calls and clone size come straight from that table; D and trimming were deduced from the DNA. The sample has just over 250,000 clones; around 80% are singletons. The data were obtained in a study of blood T cell repertoires in COVID-19. In the study overall: The United States, Italy and Spain provided the acute and convalescent COVID-19 samples. Sources were T cells, B-cell-depleted T cells, or PBMCs; the material itself was cDNA or gDNA.

The CDR3 spans 15 residues. Trimming shortened V by 5 bases and J by 1 base, and 13 bases separated the two germline ends. From germline, CDR1 is KGHSH and CDR2 LQKENI. Sequenced material: PBMCs or T cells enriched from blood (not recorded which). This TCR came from a man aged 25-45 years with acute COVID-19. The genes are TRBV18 and TRBJ2-3, with D perhaps matching TRBD2 (6 bases). The CDR3 DNA follows: TGTGCCAGCTCAGAAAAGCGGAGGGGCACAGATACGCAGTATTTT. Translating it yields CASSEKRRGTDTQYF. The full variable domain, completed using reference TRBV18 and TRBJ2-3, is NAGVMQNPRHLVRRRGQEARLRCSPMKGHSHVYWYRQLPEEGLKFMVYLQKENIIDESGMPKERFSAEFPKEGPSILRIQQVVRGDSAAYFCASSEKRRGTDTQYFGPGTRLTVL.